A selection of T cell receptor beta chains follows, all from one sample in a study of vaccination effects on CD4 cells after COVID-19. The method was immunoSEQ multiplex PCR; TCRdb's version includes in-frame clones alone and lacks a portion of them. Of fewer than 30,000 clones detected, about 70% appear once; the ten largest clones hold about 9.3%. Their antigens are not known. Here the sequenced sample was CD4+ T cells from PBMCs cultured with HCoV-NL63 spike peptides, taken before COVID-19 vaccination. The receptors originated from a human donor who received a COVID-19 vaccine. Each CDR3 is given with its conserved first and last residue. The order of the fields is CDR3 protein, V gene, J gene.

CASTGQRNTEAFF	TRBV19	TRBJ1-1
CASSQGRGETQYF	TRBV4-1	TRBJ2-5
CASHTGVSDGYTF	TRBV6-6	TRBJ1-2
CASSKVGNTEAFF	TRBV5-4	TRBJ1-1
CASSATLSWDTQYF	TRBV6-4	TRBJ2-3
CASSLVSLDQETQYF	TRBV5-1	TRBJ2-5
CASSYHRDQETQYF	TRBV25-1	TRBJ2-5
CASSVGPGAGELFF	TRBV9	TRBJ2-2
CATSRDLFWEGEAFF	TRBV15	TRBJ1-1
CASSFFGRGYSGANVLTF	TRBV27	TRBJ2-6
CASWEGQGLGQPQHF	TRBV5-5	TRBJ1-5
CASSLIRGTGGSYEQYF	TRBV14	TRBJ2-7
CASSPLATSPDTQYF	TRBV18	TRBJ2-3
CASSIGTVNTGELFF	TRBV9	TRBJ2-2
CASSPSTDTQYF	TRBV5-4	TRBJ2-3
CASSLRGPGDSPLHF	TRBV19	TRBJ1-6
CAPLLRKMNTEAFF	TRBV23-1	TRBJ1-1
CASSVGTVGNTIYF	TRBV9	TRBJ1-3
CASSQDHSGNTQYF	TRBV14	TRBJ2-3
CASRERGAYYEQYF	TRBV10-2	TRBJ2-7
CASSEGGSPSYEQYF	TRBV10-1	TRBJ2-7
CASRQDSRNNEQFF	TRBV5-4	TRBJ2-1
CASSLVAGGYNEQFF	TRBV5-1	TRBJ2-1
CASTEVVNTGELFF	TRBV3-1/TRBV3-2	TRBJ2-2
CASSGDTNYEQYF	TRBV18	TRBJ2-7
CASSPTDAGTDTQYF	TRBV6-5	TRBJ2-3
CASSRSTGPSNQPQHF	TRBV7-9	TRBJ1-5
CASSPTGYQETQYF	TRBV9	TRBJ2-5
CASSRGTGGIYGYTF	TRBV27	TRBJ1-2
CASSPSPGTPSSYNSPLHF	TRBV19	TRBJ1-6
CATADRNTGELFF	TRBV19	TRBJ2-2
CATLRQSTDTQYF	TRBV5-1	TRBJ2-3
CASGLVMAGPNYEQYF	TRBV12-5	TRBJ2-7
CASSYSFRSTHSPLHF	TRBV6-5	TRBJ1-6
CAISERDRGYSNQPQHF	TRBV10-3	TRBJ1-5
CASSFGDRVDTGELFF	TRBV28	TRBJ2-2
CASPSGLAGVSETQYF	TRBV2	TRBJ2-5
CASSLEGRGLGQKNTEAFF	TRBV11-3	TRBJ1-1
CASSQVASGRSYNEQFF	TRBV4-1	TRBJ2-1
CASSPERGTAAFF	TRBV11-2	TRBJ2-1
CASSSSTGRYEQFF	TRBV7-9	TRBJ2-1
CASSQLTITGTAGEKLFF	TRBV4-1	TRBJ1-4
CASTTGGASGNTIYF	TRBV2	TRBJ1-3
CASSYLPGQGNTEAFF	TRBV6-5	TRBJ1-1
CASSFGSSGGRETQYF	TRBV27	TRBJ2-5